The rows below give T cell receptor beta chains drawn from one sample of a study of OX40 agonist ivuxolimab in advanced cancers. Sequenced by immunoSEQ multiplex PCR; TCRdb stores in-frame clones only, minus some. The table has tens of thousands of clones, approximately 89% seen once; the top ten hold 0.3% to 0.4%. The specimen comprised CD4+ or CD8+ T cells sorted from blood, sampled in a trial of the OX40 agonist ivuxolimab. These receptors all come from an adult with an advanced solid tumor such as melanoma, head and neck, liver or kidney cancer. CDR3s include the opening cysteine and the closing phenylalanine or tryptophan. The D gene is left open where the match is weak. Clone size is shown for a subset of rows, as once, few, many or a class of expanded clone.

CDR3aa	CDR3nt	j_gene	abundance	d_gene	v_gene
CASSHGTSGRVSYNEQFF	TGCGCCAGCAGTCACGGGACTAGCGGGAGAGTTTCCTACAATGAGCAGTTCTTC	TRBJ2-1	NA	TRBD2	TRBV5-1
CASSGPGFDQPQHF	TGTGCCAGCAGCGGACCGGGTTTTGATCAGCCCCAGCATTTT	TRBJ1-5	NA	NA	TRBV7-6
CASSKEVGVHSNQPQHF	TGTGCCAGCAGCAAGGAAGTGGGAGTCCATAGCAATCAGCCCCAGCATTTT	TRBJ1-5	NA	NA	TRBV5-8
CASSLPGQGLTEAFF	TGTGCCAGCAGCTTGCCCGGACAGGGACTCACTGAAGCTTTCTTT	TRBJ1-1	NA	TRBD1	TRBV5-6
CASSITGPGELFF	TGTGCCAGTAGTATTACCGGGCCCGGGGAGCTGTTTTTT	TRBJ2-2	NA	NA	TRBV19
CASSFTGTRYEQYF	TGTGCCAGCAGTTTTACCGGGACCCGCTACGAGCAGTACTTC	TRBJ2-7	NA	NA	TRBV14
CASSPSDRGSIYF	TGTGCCAGCTCACCCTCGGACAGGGGAAGTATATATTTT	TRBJ1-3	NA	TRBD1	TRBV18
CASSIVPASNQPQHF	TGTGCCAGTAGTATAGTTCCGGCTAGCAATCAGCCCCAGCATTTT	TRBJ1-5	NA	NA	TRBV19
CASKTAKGEKLFF	TGTGCCAGCAAGACGGCCAAAGGGGAAAAACTGTTTTTT	TRBJ1-4	NA	NA	TRBV5-4
CASSFGRTQETQYF	TGTGCCAGCAGCTTCGGACGGACACAAGAGACCCAGTACTTC	TRBJ2-5	NA	NA	TRBV11-1
CASRGSRGPSNTEAFF	TGTGCCAGCAGGGGATCGAGGGGACCGTCGAACACTGAAGCTTTCTTT	TRBJ1-1	NA	NA	TRBV7-8
CAWSNTGGAYGYTF	TGTGCCTGGAGCAATACAGGGGGGGCCTATGGCTACACCTTC	TRBJ1-2	NA	TRBD1	TRBV30
CASSQVGETRHNGYTF	TGCGCCAGCAGCCAAGTAGGCGAGACCCGGCACAATGGCTACACCTTC	TRBJ1-2	NA	NA	TRBV4-1
CASSVDDREGNTQYF	TGTGCCAGCAGCGTAGATGACAGGGAAGGGAATACGCAGTATTTT	TRBJ2-3	NA	TRBD1	TRBV9
CASSSETQYF	TGTGCCAGCAGCTCCGAGACCCAGTACTTC	TRBJ2-5	once	NA	TRBV2
CASSSLRTSGGAETQYF	TGTGCCAGCAGCTCTCTTAGGACTAGCGGGGGGGCGGAGACCCAGTACTTC	TRBJ2-5	NA	TRBD2	TRBV11-2
CASSVGTSGGNTPSTDTQYF	TGTGCCAGCAGCGTAGGAACTAGCGGGGGGAATACACCTAGCACAGATACGCAGTATTTT	TRBJ2-3	NA	TRBD2	TRBV9
CASRPGVNTEAFF	TGTGCCAGCAGGCCGGGGGTGAACACTGAAGCTTTCTTT	TRBJ1-1	NA	NA	TRBV6-5
CASSLGLAGGSDTQYF	TGTGCCAGCAGCTTAGGGTTAGCGGGGGGCAGCGATACGCAGTATTTT	TRBJ2-3	NA	TRBD2	TRBV11-2
CASSQGLNTEAFF	TGTGCCAGCAGTCAGGGCTTGAACACTGAAGCTTTCTTT	TRBJ1-1	NA	NA	TRBV28
CASSLMAGETQYF	TGTGCCAGCAGCTTAATGGCGGGAGAGACCCAGTACTTC	TRBJ2-5	few	NA	TRBV5-6
CASSPKETQYF	TGTGCCAGCAGCCCAAAAGAGACCCAGTACTTC	TRBJ2-5	NA	NA	TRBV7-2
CASSLYTGFGANVLTF	TGCGCCAGCAGTCTTTATACAGGGTTTGGGGCCAACGTCCTGACTTTC	TRBJ2-6	NA	NA	TRBV5-1
CSGLDRVGTEAFF	TGCAGCGGATTGGACAGGGTTGGAACTGAAGCTTTCTTT	TRBJ1-1	NA	TRBD1	TRBV29-1
CSVTRGYRGGEQFF	TGCAGCGTTACTCGGGGATACAGGGGAGGTGAGCAGTTCTTC	TRBJ2-1	NA	NA	TRBV29-1
CASSFSLRADTEAFF	TGTGCCAGCAGTTTTAGTCTTAGGGCGGACACTGAAGCTTTCTTT	TRBJ1-1	NA	NA	TRBV6-5
CASSFGLDYEQYF	TGTGCCAGCAGCTTCGGCCTAGACTACGAGCAGTACTTC	TRBJ2-7	NA	NA	TRBV13
CASSRGTSAVELFF	TGTGCCAGCAGCCGGGGGACCTCTGCCGTGGAGCTGTTTTTT	TRBJ2-2	few	NA	TRBV5-6
CASSVGIEENTEAFF	TGTGCCAGCAGCGTGGGGATAGAGGAAAACACTGAAGCTTTCTTT	TRBJ1-1	NA	NA	TRBV9
CASSPGQGSSNQPQHF	TGTGCCAGCTCACCAGGGCAGGGATCAAGCAATCAGCCCCAGCATTTT	TRBJ1-5	once	NA	TRBV18
CASSLSQYEQYF	TGTGCCAGCAGCTTAAGTCAGTACGAGCAGTACTTC	TRBJ2-7	NA	NA	TRBV7-9
CATSRGGRESDTQYF	TGTGCCACCAGCAGAGGGGGGCGGGAGTCAGATACGCAGTATTTT	TRBJ2-3	NA	NA	TRBV15
CASSPSGAYNSPLHF	TGCGCCAGCAGCCCATCAGGGGCCTATAATTCACCCCTCCACTTT	TRBJ1-6	NA	NA	TRBV5-1
CASSSGTVRVSEQYF	TGTGCCAGCAGTTCTGGGACGGTAAGGGTCAGCGAGCAGTACTTC	TRBJ2-7	NA	NA	TRBV6-5
CASSWGQGSNQPQHF	TGTGCCAGCAGTTGGGGGCAAGGGAGCAATCAGCCCCAGCATTTT	TRBJ1-5	NA	NA	TRBV5-5
CASSRNYQSSYNEQFF	TGTGCCAGCAGCCGGAACTACCAGAGCTCCTACAATGAGCAGTTCTTC	TRBJ2-1	few	NA	TRBV4-2
CASSQFPTGRNYGYTF	TGCGCCAGCAGCCAGTTCCCGACAGGGAGGAACTATGGCTACACCTTC	TRBJ1-2	NA	TRBD1	TRBV4-1
CASSGWDTQYF	TGTGCCAGCAGTGGATGGGATACGCAGTATTTT	TRBJ2-3	NA	NA	TRBV27
CAISHPDSGGRYNEQFF	TGTGCCATCAGCCATCCCGATAGCGGGGGGCGATACAATGAGCAGTTCTTC	TRBJ2-1	few	TRBD2	TRBV10-3
CASNLRRQGWTDTQYF	TGTGCCAGCAACCTACGTCGACAGGGGTGGACAGATACGCAGTATTTT	TRBJ2-3	NA	TRBD1	TRBV25-1
CAWSSPGQFYEQYF	TGTGCCTGGAGTTCTCCGGGACAGTTCTACGAGCAGTACTTC	TRBJ2-7	NA	TRBD1	TRBV30